Following are 6 T cell receptor beta chains from one sample sequenced in a study of tumor-infiltrating lymphocytes in oesophageal squamous cell carcinoma. TCRdb re-analysed the PCR reads in MiXCR, keeping a single row per CDR3 protein. The table records more than 15,000 distinct CDR3 sequences, about 43% of them present only once. Sequenced input: normal esophageal tissue next to the tumor. The receptors originated from a female donor with esophageal squamous cell carcinoma.

Turning to this clonotype: This sequence may be a read error, since a much larger clone differs from it by one base. This chain links TRBV28 with TRBJ2-7; either TRBD1 or TRBD2 may fit D (7 bases each). Trimming shortened V by 6 bases and J by 7 bases, and 22 bases separated the two germline ends. The germline CDR1 and CDR2 sequences are MDHEN and SYDVKM. The CDR3 is made up of 15 amino acids. CDR3: CASRGGAGGYNEQYF. The CDR3 bases are TGTGCCAGCAGAGGGGGGGCAGGGGGTTACAATGAGCAGTACTTC.

The chain carries TRBV5-4 and TRBJ2-3, with D possibly matching TRBD2 (6 bases). Trimming took off 0 bases at V and 8 bases at J, with 13 bases between the two ends. The germline V gene has CDR1 SGHNT and CDR2 YYREEE (reference sequence). The CDR3 contains 14 residues. The CDR3 is CASSLDSGSATQYF. In DNA form, the CDR3 reads TGTGCCAGCAGCTTGGATAGCGGAAGCGCTACGCAGTATTTT.

The chain uses TRBV11-3 and TRBJ2-5; no clear D gene. The CDR3 runs 15 residues. CDR1 is SGHNT and CDR2 is YENEEA in the germline V gene. Trimming removed 5 bases at V and 1 base at J, with 14 bases between. The CDR3 loop reads CASSVGGNGQETQYF. The CDR3 nucleotides are TGTGCCAGCAGCGTAGGCGGTAATGGCCAAGAGACCCAGTACTTC. The whole variable domain, remainder taken from reference TRBV11-3 and TRBJ2-5, is EAGVVQSPRYKIIEKKQPVAFWCNPISGHNTLYWYLQNLGQGPELLIRYENEEAVDDSQLPKDRFSAERLKGVDSTLKIQPAELGDSAVYLCASSVGGNGQETQYFGPGTRLLVL.

The rearrangement joins TRBV7-8 to TRBJ2-5; TRBD2 is a possible D gene (5 bases). Gene TRBJ2-1 matches the end of the DNA better, so the J call may be wrong. The CDR3 contains 16 residues. CDR1 is SGHVS and CDR2 is FQNEAQ in the germline V gene. CDR3 nucleotide sequence: TGTGCCAGCAGCTTAGTGCCTAGCCCTTCCTACAATGAGCAGTTCTTC. It yields the protein CASSLVPSPSYNEQFF.

This clonotype came up once. The V and J genes are TRBV7-2 and TRBJ1-2; D not certain. V was cut by 1 base and J by 1 base, with 7 bases left in between. The CDR3 covers 14 residues. Germline CDR1 is SGHTA and CDR2 is FQGNSA. CDR3 coding DNA: TGTGCCAGCAGCTTAGGTCCCGGTAACTATGGCTACACCTTC. This codes for CASSLGPGNYGYTF.

Regarding this clonotype: The junction departs from the called germline gene at one end, perhaps through a read error. The genes are TRBV7-8 and TRBJ2-4; TRBD2 matches at 7 bases. There are 16 residues in the CDR3. Germline CDR1 is SGHVS and CDR2 is FQNEAQ. The CDR3 sequence: CASSLSGAGITSPLHF. DNA of the CDR3: TGTGCCAGCAGCCTAAGCGGGGCGGGGATAACTTCACCCCTCCACTTC.